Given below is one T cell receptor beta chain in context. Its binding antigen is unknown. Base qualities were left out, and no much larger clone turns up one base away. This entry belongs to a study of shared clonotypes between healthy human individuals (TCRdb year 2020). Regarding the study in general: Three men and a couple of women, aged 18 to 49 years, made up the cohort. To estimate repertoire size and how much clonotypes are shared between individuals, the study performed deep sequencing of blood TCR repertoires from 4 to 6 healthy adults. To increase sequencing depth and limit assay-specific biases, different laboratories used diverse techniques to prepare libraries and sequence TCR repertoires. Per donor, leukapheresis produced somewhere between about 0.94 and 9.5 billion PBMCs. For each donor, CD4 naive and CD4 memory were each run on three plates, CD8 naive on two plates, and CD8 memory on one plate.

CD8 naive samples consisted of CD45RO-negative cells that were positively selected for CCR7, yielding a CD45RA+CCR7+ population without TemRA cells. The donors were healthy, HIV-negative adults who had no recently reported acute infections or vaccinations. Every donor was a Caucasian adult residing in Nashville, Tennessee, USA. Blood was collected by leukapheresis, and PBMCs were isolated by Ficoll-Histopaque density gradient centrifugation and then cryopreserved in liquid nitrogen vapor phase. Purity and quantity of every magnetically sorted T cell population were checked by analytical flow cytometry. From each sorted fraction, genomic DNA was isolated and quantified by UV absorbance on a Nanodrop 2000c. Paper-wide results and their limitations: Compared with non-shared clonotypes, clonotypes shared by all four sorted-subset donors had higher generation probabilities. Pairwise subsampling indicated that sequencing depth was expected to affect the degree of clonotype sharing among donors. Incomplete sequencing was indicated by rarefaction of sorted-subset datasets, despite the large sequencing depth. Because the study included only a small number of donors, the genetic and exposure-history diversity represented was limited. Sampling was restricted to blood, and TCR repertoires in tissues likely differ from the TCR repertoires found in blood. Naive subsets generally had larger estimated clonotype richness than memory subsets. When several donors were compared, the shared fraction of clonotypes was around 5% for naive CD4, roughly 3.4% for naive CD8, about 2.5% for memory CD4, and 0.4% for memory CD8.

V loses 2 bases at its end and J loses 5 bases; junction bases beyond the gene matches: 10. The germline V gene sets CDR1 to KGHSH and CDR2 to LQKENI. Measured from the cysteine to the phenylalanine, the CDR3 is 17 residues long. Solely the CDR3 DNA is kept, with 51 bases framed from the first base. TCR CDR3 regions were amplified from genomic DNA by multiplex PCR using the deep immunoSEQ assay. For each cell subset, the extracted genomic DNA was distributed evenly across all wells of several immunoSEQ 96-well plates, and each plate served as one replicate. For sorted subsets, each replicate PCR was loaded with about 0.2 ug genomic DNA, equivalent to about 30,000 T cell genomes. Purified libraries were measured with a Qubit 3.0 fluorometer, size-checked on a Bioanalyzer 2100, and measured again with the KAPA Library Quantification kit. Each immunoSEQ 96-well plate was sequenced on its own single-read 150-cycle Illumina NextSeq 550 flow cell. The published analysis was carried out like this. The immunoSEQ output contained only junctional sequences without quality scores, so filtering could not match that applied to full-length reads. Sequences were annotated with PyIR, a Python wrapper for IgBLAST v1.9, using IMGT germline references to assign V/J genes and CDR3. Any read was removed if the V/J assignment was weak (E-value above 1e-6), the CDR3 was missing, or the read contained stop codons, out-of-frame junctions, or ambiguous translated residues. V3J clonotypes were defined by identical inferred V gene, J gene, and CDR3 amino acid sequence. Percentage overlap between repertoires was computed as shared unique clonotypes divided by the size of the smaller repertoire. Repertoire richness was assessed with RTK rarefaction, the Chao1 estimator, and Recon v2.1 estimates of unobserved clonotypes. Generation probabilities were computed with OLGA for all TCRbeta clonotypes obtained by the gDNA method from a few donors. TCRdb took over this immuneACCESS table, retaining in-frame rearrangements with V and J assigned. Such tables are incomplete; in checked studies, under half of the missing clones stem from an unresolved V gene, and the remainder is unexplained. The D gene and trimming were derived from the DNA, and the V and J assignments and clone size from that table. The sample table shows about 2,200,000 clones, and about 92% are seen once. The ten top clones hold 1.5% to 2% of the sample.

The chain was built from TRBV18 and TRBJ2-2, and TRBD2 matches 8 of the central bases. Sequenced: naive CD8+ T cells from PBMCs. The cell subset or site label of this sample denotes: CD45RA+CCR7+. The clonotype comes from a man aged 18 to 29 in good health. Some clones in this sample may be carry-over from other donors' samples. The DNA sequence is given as TGTGCCAGCTCACCAGAGGGGACTAGTTCGTGGACCGGGGAGCTGTTTTTT. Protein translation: CASSPEGTSSWTGELFF.